The clone carrying this T cell receptor beta chain appeared a few times. TCRdb redid the calling of the PCR reads with MiXCR, one entry per CDR3 protein. This sample yields over 8,500 distinct CDR3 sequences, of which 52% are seen a single time; over 15% belongs to the top ten. The data were obtained in a study of tumor-infiltrating lymphocytes in oesophageal squamous cell carcinoma. The CDR3 sequence is 15 residues long. Germline assignment: CDR1 SGHTA and CDR2 FQGNSA. V was trimmed by 1 base and J by 9 bases, leaving 18 bases between them. The TCR was taken from a female donor with esophageal squamous cell carcinoma. The sequenced sample consisted of esophageal tumor tissue. The chain links TRBV7-2 to TRBJ2-5; D gene uncertain. The CDR3 loop reads CASSLGLTLTLAQYF. CDR3 nucleotide sequence: TGTGCCAGCAGCTTAGGGTTGACCCTAACCTTGGCCCAGTACTTC. Full variable domain (outside the CDR3, taken from reference TRBV7-2 and TRBJ2-5): GAGVSQSPSNKVTEKGKDVELRCDPISGHTALYWYRQSLGQGLEFLIYFQGNSAPDKSGLPSDRFSAERTGGSVSTLTIQRTQQEDSAVYLCASSLGLTLTLAQYFGPGTRLLVL.